The present TCR beta chain was sequenced within a study of cytomegalovirus exposure and HLA in healthy donors. Overall study: HLA-typed donors contributed some 87 million unique TCRs, which were held in an early data release. Overall study findings and caveats: It was in a later analysis that TCR association rates were seen to vary by HLA locus, highest for DRB1 and lowest for HLA-C. At a 0.05 false discovery rate, a later analysis found 16,951 TCR beta sequences to be associated with HLA alleles. In terms of immune exposure information, only CMV serostatus was available.

A remark on this clone: The antigen is not known. Other DNA sequences in the same sample also yield this CDR3.

Unmatched junction bases numbered 10, after V lost 6 bases and J lost 4 bases. The CDR3 length is 15 residues. CDR1 and CDR2 from the germline V gene are MNHNY and SVGAGI (reference sequence). PCR employed 60 Vbeta and 13 Jbeta primers. The protocol was immunoSEQ multiplex PCR, while the TCRdb copy is restricted to in-frame clones and leaves out a portion. Among fewer than 75,000 clones listed, roughly 80% were seen once. This TCR was recovered from a man aged 25 to 40 in good health and CMV-seronegative. The sequencing input was PBMCs. The rearrangement joins TRBV6-6 to TRBJ2-7; 9 bases line up with TRBD1. This CDR3 reads CASSPTGTGSYEQYF. CDR3 sequence (DNA): TGTGCCAGCAGCCCGACCGGGACAGGGTCTTACGAGCAGTACTTC.